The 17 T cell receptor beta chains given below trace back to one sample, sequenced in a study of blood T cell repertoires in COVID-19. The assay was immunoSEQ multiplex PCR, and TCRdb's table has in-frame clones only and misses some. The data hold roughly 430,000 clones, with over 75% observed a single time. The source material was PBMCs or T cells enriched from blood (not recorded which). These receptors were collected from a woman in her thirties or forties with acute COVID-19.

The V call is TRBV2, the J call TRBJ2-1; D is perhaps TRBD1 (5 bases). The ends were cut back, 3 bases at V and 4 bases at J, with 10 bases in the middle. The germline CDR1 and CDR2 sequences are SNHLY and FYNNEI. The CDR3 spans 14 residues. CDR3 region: CASSDLRQYNEQFF. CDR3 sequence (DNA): TGTGCCAGCAGTGACTTGAGACAGTACAATGAGCAGTTCTTC. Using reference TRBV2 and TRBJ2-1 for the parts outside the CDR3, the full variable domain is EPEVTQTPSHQVTQMGQEVILRCVPISNHLYFYWYRQILGQKVEFLVSFYNNEISEKSEIFDDQFSVERPDGSNFTLKIRSTKLEDSAMYFCASSDLRQYNEQFFGPGTRLTVL.

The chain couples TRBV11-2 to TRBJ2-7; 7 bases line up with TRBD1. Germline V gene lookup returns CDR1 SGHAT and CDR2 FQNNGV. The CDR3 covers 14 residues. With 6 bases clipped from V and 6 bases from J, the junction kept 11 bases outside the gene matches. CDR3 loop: CASRVNRGRAEQYF. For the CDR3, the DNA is TGTGCCAGCAGAGTAAACAGGGGAAGGGCCGAGCAGTACTTC. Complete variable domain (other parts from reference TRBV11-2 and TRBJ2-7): EAGVAQSPRYKIIEKRQSVAFWCNPISGHATLYWYQQILGQGPKLLIQFQNNGVVDDSQLPKDRFSAERLKGVDSTLKIQPAKLEDSAVYLCASRVNRGRAEQYFGPGTRLTVT.

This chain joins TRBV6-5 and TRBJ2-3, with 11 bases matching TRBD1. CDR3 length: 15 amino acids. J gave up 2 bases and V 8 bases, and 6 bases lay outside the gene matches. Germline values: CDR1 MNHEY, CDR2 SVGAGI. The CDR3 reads CASGDRGIPTDTQYF. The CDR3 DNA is TGTGCCAGCGGGGACAGGGGGATTCCCACAGATACGCAGTATTTT.

This CDR3 reads CASSQNRQASGYTF. The CDR3 coding sequence is TGTGCCAGCAGCCAGAATCGACAGGCTAGTGGCTACACCTTC. The genes are TRBV14 and TRBJ1-2; maybe TRBD1 (6 bases). Germline loops: CDR1 SGHDN, CDR2 FVKESK. This CDR3 is built from 14 residues. V shed 3 bases and J shed 7 bases, with 15 bases lying between them. Full variable domain (rest looked up from reference TRBV14 and TRBJ1-2): EAGVTQFPSHSVIEKGQTVTLRCDPISGHDNLYWYRRVMGKEIKFLLHFVKESKQDESGMPNNRFLAERTGGTYSTLKVQPAELEDSGVYFCASSQNRQASGYTFGSGTRLTVV.

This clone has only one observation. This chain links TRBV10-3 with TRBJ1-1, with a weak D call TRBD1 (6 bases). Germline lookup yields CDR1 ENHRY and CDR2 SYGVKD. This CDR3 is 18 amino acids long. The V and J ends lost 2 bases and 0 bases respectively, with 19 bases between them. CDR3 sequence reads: CAISEAGDKGPLNTEAFF. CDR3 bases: TGTGCCATCAGTGAGGCGGGGGACAAAGGGCCCCTGAACACTGAAGCTTTCTTT.

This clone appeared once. This CDR3 is CASSFRGGFYGYTF. The CDR3 region has the DNA TGTGCCAGCAGTTTCCGCGGGGGGTTCTATGGCTACACCTTC. This rearrangement joins TRBV27 to TRBJ1-2, with D maybe TRBD1 (5 bases). Germline V gives CDR1 MNHEY, CDR2 SMNVEV (reference sequence). This CDR3 has 14 residues. Trimming shortened V by 3 bases and J by 4 bases, and 12 bases separated the two germline ends.

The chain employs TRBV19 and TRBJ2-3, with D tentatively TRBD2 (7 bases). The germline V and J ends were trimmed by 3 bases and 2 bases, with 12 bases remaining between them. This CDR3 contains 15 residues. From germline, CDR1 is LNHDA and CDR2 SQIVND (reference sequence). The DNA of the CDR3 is TGTGCCAGTAGTATCGGGGGGCTCTCCACAGATACGCAGTATTTT. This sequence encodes CASSIGGLSTDTQYF.

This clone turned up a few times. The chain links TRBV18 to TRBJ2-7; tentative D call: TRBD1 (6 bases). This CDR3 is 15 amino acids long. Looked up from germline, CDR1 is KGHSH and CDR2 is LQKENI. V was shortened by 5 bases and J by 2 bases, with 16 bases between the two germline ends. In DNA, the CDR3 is TGTGCCAGCTCAGACGGGACCAGGGGCGCCTACGAGCAGTACTTC. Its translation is CASSDGTRGAYEQYF.

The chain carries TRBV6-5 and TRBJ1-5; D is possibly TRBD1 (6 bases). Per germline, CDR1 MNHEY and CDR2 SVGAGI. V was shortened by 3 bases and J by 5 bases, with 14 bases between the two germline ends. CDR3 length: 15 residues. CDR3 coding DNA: TGTGCCAGCAGTTATGCAACAGGGTTGGATCAGCCCCAGCATTTT. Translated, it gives CASSYATGLDQPQHF.

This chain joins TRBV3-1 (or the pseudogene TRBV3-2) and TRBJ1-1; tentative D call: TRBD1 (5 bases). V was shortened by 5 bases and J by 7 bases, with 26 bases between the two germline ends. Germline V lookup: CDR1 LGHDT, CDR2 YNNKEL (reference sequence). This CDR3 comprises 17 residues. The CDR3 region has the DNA TGTGCCAGCAGCTCGCCTGGGGGGGACTTAGGGATGGGTGAAGCTTTCTTT. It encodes CASSSPGGDLGMGEAFF.

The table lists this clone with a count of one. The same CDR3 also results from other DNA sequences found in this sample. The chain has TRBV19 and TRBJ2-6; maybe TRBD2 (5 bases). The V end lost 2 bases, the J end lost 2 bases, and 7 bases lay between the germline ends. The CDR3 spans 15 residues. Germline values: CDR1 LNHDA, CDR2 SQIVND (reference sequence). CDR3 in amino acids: CASSITGAGANVLTF. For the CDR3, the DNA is TGTGCCAGTAGTATAACCGGGGCTGGGGCCAACGTCCTGACTTTC.

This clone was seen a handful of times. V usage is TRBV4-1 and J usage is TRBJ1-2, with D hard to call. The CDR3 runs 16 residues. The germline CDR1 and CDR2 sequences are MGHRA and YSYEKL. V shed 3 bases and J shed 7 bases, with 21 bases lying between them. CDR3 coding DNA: TGCGCCAGCAGCCAGCCGGGGAAGCAGAAGGCGGGTGGCTACACCTTC. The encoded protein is CASSQPGKQKAGGYTF.

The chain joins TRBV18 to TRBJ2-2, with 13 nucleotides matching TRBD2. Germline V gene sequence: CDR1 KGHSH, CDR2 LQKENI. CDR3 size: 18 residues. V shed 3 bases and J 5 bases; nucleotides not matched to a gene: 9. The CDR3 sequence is CASSPLGRLAGGTGELFF. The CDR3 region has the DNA TGTGCCAGCTCACCGCTCGGCCGACTAGCGGGGGGAACCGGGGAGCTGTTTTTT.

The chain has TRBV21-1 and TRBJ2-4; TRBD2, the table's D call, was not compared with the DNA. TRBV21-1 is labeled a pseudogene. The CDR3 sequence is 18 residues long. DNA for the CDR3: TGTGCCAGCAGCAAAGTGGTACTAGCGGGGGGGCCGGGCCACATTCAGTACTTC. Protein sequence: CASSKVVLAGGPGHIQYF.

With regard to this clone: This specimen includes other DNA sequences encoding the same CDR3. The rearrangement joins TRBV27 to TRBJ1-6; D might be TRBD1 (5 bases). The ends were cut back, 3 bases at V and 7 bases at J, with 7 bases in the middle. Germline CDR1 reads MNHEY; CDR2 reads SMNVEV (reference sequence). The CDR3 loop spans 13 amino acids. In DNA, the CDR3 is TGTGCCAGCAGTTTGCCAGGGAATTCACCCCTCCACTTT. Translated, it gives CASSLPGNSPLHF.

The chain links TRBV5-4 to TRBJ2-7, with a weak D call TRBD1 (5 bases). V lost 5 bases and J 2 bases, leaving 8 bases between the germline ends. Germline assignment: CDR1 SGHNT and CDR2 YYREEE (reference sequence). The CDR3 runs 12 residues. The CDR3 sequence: CASSSGTYEQYF. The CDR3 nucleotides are TGTGCCAGCAGTTCAGGGACCTACGAGCAGTACTTC.

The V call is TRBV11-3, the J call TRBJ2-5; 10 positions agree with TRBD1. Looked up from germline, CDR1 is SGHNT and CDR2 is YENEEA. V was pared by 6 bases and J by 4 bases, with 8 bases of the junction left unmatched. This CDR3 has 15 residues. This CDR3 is CASSLDGQGGETQYF. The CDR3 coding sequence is TGTGCCAGCAGTCTCGACGGACAGGGGGGAGAGACCCAGTACTTC.